This passage covers 28 T cell receptor beta chains from one sample sequenced in a study of CD8+ T cells in alopecia areata. As the sequencing template, cDNA was produced by extracting RNA and reverse transcribing it. Repertoires were generated with immunoSEQ multiplex PCR, while TCRdb's copy carries only in-frame clones and drops some. The top ten clones hold about 14% of a sample with 95,000 to 100,000 clones, 50% to 75% of them seen once. The treatment is: oral pan-JAK inhibitor, 5-10 mg twice daily. Sequencing used CD8+ T cells sorted from blood, obtained at week 4, from a patient treated with tofacitinib. These receptors came from a human donor with alopecia areata.

The CDR3 spells CASRGRTGIGTEAFF. The CDR3 DNA is TGTGCCAGTAGAGGTCGAACAGGGATCGGCACTGAAGCTTTCTTT. J is TRBJ1-1 and V is TRBV19; weak D call: TRBD1 (6 bases). In germline, CDR1 is LNHDA, CDR2 SQIVND (reference sequence). This CDR3 has 15 residues. Trimming took off 6 bases at V and 4 bases at J, with 18 bases between the two ends.

This clone was seen a handful of times. The J gene is TRBJ2-3, the V gene TRBV6-5; 11 bases are a match to TRBD2. The V and J ends lost 6 bases and 1 base, in that order; junction bases with no gene match: 3. The germline V gene encodes CDR1 MNHEY and CDR2 SVGAGI. This CDR3 is 15 amino acids long. For the CDR3, the DNA is TGTGCCAGCAGATTGGGACTAGCGGGCACAGATACGCAGTATTTT. Translated, it gives CASRLGLAGTDTQYF.

The V and J genes are TRBV30 and TRBJ2-3; a weak D match, TRBD2 (5 bases). Germline CDR1 is GTSNPN and CDR2 is SVGIG (reference sequence). The CDR3 runs to 15 residues. V was shortened by 1 base and J by 1 base, with 12 bases between the two germline ends. The DNA for the CDR3 is TGTGCCTGGAGTGACCGGGTTAGCGGCACAGATACGCAGTATTTT. The encoded protein is CAWSDRVSGTDTQYF.

The chain carries TRBV29-1 and TRBJ1-1; no definite D call. Trimming shortened V by 0 bases and J by 7 bases, and 9 bases separated the two germline ends. The CDR3 is 12 residues long. CDR1 SQVTM and CDR2 ANQGSEA come from the germline V gene. The CDR3 region is CSVEDQGSEAFF. The CDR3 nucleotides read TGCAGCGTTGAAGATCAAGGAAGTGAAGCTTTCTTT.

The rearrangement uses TRBV27 and TRBJ2-5; 8 bases match TRBD1. Germline CDR1 is MNHEY and CDR2 is SMNVEV (reference sequence). The CDR3 loop spans 17 amino acids. Unmatched junction bases numbered 11, after V lost 4 bases and J lost 1 base. CDR3 loop: CASSSLDVQGVQETQYF. The CDR3 DNA reads as TGTGCCAGCAGTTCCCTGGATGTACAGGGGGTCCAAGAGACCCAGTACTTC.

This clone was seen a single time. Given a far larger clone just one base away, this is likely a sequencing read error. The chain is built from TRBV5-6 and TRBJ2-3; perhaps TRBD2 as D (6 bases). Deletions cut 4 bases from V and 1 base from J, with 16 bases between. This CDR3 has 16 amino acids. The V gene's germline CDR1 is SGHDT and CDR2 YYEEEE. This CDR3 reads CASSQDLQRGTDTQYF. CDR3 in DNA: TGTGCCAGCAGCCAAGATCTCCAGCGGGGCACAGATACGCAGTATTTT.

Here the CDR3 DNA reads TGTGCCAGCAGCCAGGGAGCCTTTTTGGGGGAGACCCAGTACTTC. Encoded protein: CASSQGAFLGETQYF. J is TRBJ2-5 and V is TRBV27; possibly TRBD1 or TRBD2 for D (5 bases each). The CDR3 has 15 amino acids. V lost 6 bases, J lost 5 bases, and 19 bases lay in between. Germline CDR1 MNHEY, CDR2 SMNVEV (reference sequence).

This chain links TRBV5-6 with TRBJ2-7; D is perhaps TRBD1 (6 bases). CDR3 length: 12 amino acids. V lost 3 bases and J 5 bases, leaving 9 bases between the germline ends. Germline V gene lookup returns CDR1 SGHDT and CDR2 YYEEEE. The CDR3 coding sequence is TGTGCCAGCAGCTGGGGGCGGAACGAGCAGTACTTC. As protein: CASSWGRNEQYF.

This clone occurred a few times. CDR3 protein: CASTEGYNEQFF. For the CDR3, the DNA is TGTGCCAGCACCGAGGGATACAATGAGCAGTTCTTC. This chain joins TRBV7-8 and TRBJ2-1; the D gene is possibly TRBD2 (5 bases). The CDR3 is 12 amino acids. Per germline, CDR1 SGHVS and CDR2 FQNEAQ. Trimming shortened V by 7 bases and J by 4 bases, and 8 bases separated the two germline ends.

The gene calls are TRBV27 and TRBJ1-1; TRBD1 agrees at 7 bases. This CDR3 spans 10 amino acids. J was trimmed by 6 bases and V by 8 bases; bases with no gene match: 0. CDR1 and CDR2 from the germline V gene are MNHEY and SMNVEV (reference sequence). This chain's CDR3 is CASGTAEAFF. DNA for the CDR3: TGTGCCAGCGGGACAGCTGAAGCTTTCTTT.

J is TRBJ2-3 and V is TRBV7-2; 8 bases align to TRBD2. CDR3 size: 16 residues. The germline V gene has CDR1 SGHTA and CDR2 FQGNSA. The V segment lost 3 bases and the J segment 1 base; nucleotides outside the gene matches: 6. The CDR3 DNA reads as TGTGCCAGCAGCTTCGTAGCGGGGTCTGGCACAGATACGCAGTATTTT. As protein: CASSFVAGSGTDTQYF. Variable domain in full (rest from reference TRBV7-2 and TRBJ2-3): GAGVSQSPSNKVTEKGKDVELRCDPISGHTALYWYRQSLGQGLEFLIYFQGNSAPDKSGLPSDRFSAERTGGSVSTLTIQRTQQEDSAVYLCASSFVAGSGTDTQYFGPGTRLTVL.

The chain combines TRBV5-1 with TRBJ1-1, with D unclear. Germline assignment: CDR1 SGHRS and CDR2 YFSETQ. This CDR3 region has 14 residues. Trimming cost V 2 bases and J 1 base, with 9 bases left between them. CDR3 nucleotides: TGCGCCAGCAGCTTTTTTTCTCAGAACACTGAAGCTTTCTTT. Translated: CASSFFSQNTEAFF.

The chain carries TRBV27 and TRBJ2-1; 15 nucleotides agree with TRBD2. The CDR3 has 14 residues. Germline lookup yields CDR1 MNHEY and CDR2 SMNVEV (reference sequence). Losses at the gene ends were 3 bases for V and 13 bases for J; bases not matched to a gene: 4. The CDR3 is CASSFPGLAGGQFF. CDR3 in DNA: TGTGCCAGCAGTTTCCCGGGACTAGCGGGAGGTCAGTTCTTC.

This clone occurred once. This rearrangement joins TRBV10-3 to TRBJ2-1; D unclear. The germline V gene encodes CDR1 ENHRY and CDR2 SYGVKD. V lost 3 bases, J lost 13 bases, and 13 bases lay in between. The CDR3 sequence is 12 residues long. The CDR3 DNA follows: TGTGCCATCAGTGATCTTGAGGCGGAACAGTTCTTC. Translation: CAISDLEAEQFF.

This rearrangement joins TRBV5-6 to TRBJ2-7; 8 positions agree with TRBD1. V gave up 1 base and J gave up 2 bases; unmatched junction bases: 8. Germline CDR1 is SGHDT and CDR2 is YYEEEE. This CDR3 region has 16 residues. The CDR3 nucleotides are TGTGCCAGCAGCTTGAGAGAACCGGGACAGGCCTACGAGCAGTACTTC. It is translated as CASSLREPGQAYEQYF.

This rearrangement joins TRBV4-1 to TRBJ1-4, with a possible D match to TRBD1 (5 bases). Trimming removed 0 bases from V and 8 bases from J, with 16 bases in between. This CDR3 is 16 amino acids long. The germline CDR1 and CDR2 sequences are MGHRA and YSYEKL. The chain's CDR3 is CASSQEVGPEGEKLFF. In nucleotides, the CDR3 is TGCGCCAGCAGCCAAGAAGTGGGACCGGAGGGGGAAAAACTGTTTTTT.

The chain carries TRBV7-9 and TRBJ1-2; D is ambiguous. CDR3 length equals 13 residues. Germline CDR1 is SEHNR and CDR2 is FQNEAQ (reference sequence). The V end was cut by 7 bases, the J end by 0 bases, with 9 bases between. CDR3 loop: CASMQSANYGYTF. The CDR3 DNA reads TGTGCCAGCATGCAGAGCGCTAACTATGGCTACACCTTC.

The rearrangement joins TRBV13 to TRBJ2-7, with TRBD1 matching 11 bases. The CDR3 spans 17 residues. Per the germline V gene, CDR1 is PRHDT and CDR2 is FYEKMQ (reference sequence). The junction had 10 bases not matched to a gene; V was cut back by 6 bases and J by 0 bases. The CDR3 here is CASSEFWDRGNSYEQYF. Written as DNA, the CDR3 is TGTGCCAGCAGTGAATTTTGGGACAGGGGGAACTCCTACGAGCAGTACTTC. The full variable domain, completed using reference TRBV13 and TRBJ2-7, is AAGVIQSPRHLIKEKRETATLKCYPIPRHDTVYWYQQGPGQDPQFLISFYEKMQSDKGSIPDRFSAQQFSDYHSELNMSSLELGDSALYFCASSEFWDRGNSYEQYFGPGTRLTVT.

V and J are TRBV6-1 and TRBJ2-1; 7 bases fit TRBD2. The CDR3 loop spans 15 amino acids. Germline lookup yields CDR1 MNHNS and CDR2 SASEGT. J gave up 4 bases and V 5 bases, and 8 bases lay outside the gene matches. CDR3 sequence (DNA): TGTGCCAGCAGTTTTGGTCCTAGCGGTTACAATGAGCAGTTCTTC. Translating gives CASSFGPSGYNEQFF.

This clone has a handful of counts. J is TRBJ2-5 and V is TRBV5-6; 9 bases line up with TRBD2. The V segment lost 0 bases and the J segment 6 bases; nucleotides outside the gene matches: 3. From germline, CDR1 is SGHDT and CDR2 YYEEEE. The CDR3 sequence is 14 residues long. DNA of the CDR3: TGTGCCAGCAGCTTGGGGACTAGCGTGAAGACCCAGTACTTC. Amino acid sequence: CASSLGTSVKTQYF.

The chain is built from TRBV4-1 and TRBJ1-5, with TRBD1 identical over 7 bases. The CDR3 is made up of 15 amino acids. Germline V gives CDR1 MGHRA, CDR2 YSYEKL. Germline trimming cut 1 base from V and 3 bases from J; bases unmatched to any gene: 3. This CDR3 reads CASSQVQGDNQPQHF. CDR3 in DNA: TGCGCCAGCAGCCAAGTCCAGGGGGACAATCAGCCCCAGCATTTT.

For this clone: The same CDR3 can be traced to other DNA sequences in this sample. This chain links TRBV7-9 with TRBJ2-2; possible D gene TRBD1, 6 bases. Germline-derived CDR1 and CDR2 are SEHNR and FQNEAQ (reference sequence). CDR3 size: 13 residues. Trimming shortened V by 6 bases and J by 2 bases, and 7 bases separated the two germline ends. The CDR3 is CASSGTNTGELFF. CDR3 DNA sequence: TGTGCCAGCAGTGGGACAAACACCGGGGAGCTGTTTTTT.

The chain carries TRBV4-1 and TRBJ2-7; 7 bases fit TRBD2. V lost 4 bases, J lost 3 bases, and 6 bases stayed unmatched. This CDR3 spans 14 amino acids. Per the germline V gene, CDR1 is MGHRA and CDR2 is YSYEKL. The CDR3 loop is CASSPRGSGYEQYF. The CDR3 DNA sequence: TGCGCCAGCAGCCCCCGCGGGAGCGGCTACGAGCAGTACTTC.

The sample holds a few counts of this clone. The chain recombines TRBV29-1 with TRBJ2-3; D is possibly TRBD1 or TRBD2 (5 bases each). Germline assignment: CDR1 SQVTM and CDR2 ANQGSEA. The CDR3 loop spans 18 amino acids. V was trimmed by 3 bases and J by 2 bases, leaving 24 bases between them. The CDR3 DNA follows: TGCAGCGTTGACGGGATAGTACAGGATGTTAGACCCACAGATACGCAGTATTTT. Translating it yields CSVDGIVQDVRPTDTQYF.

The chain uses TRBV5-1 and TRBJ2-5; 8 bases match TRBD1. The J segment lost 6 bases and the V segment lost 4 bases, leaving 11 bases of the junction unmatched. Germline-derived CDR1 and CDR2 are SGHRS and YFSETQ. CDR3 length: 15 residues. In nucleotides, the CDR3 is TGCGCCAGCAGCCGACTGCGACAGGGGAGGAAGACCCAGTACTTC. Translating gives CASSRLRQGRKTQYF. Drawing the rest from reference TRBV5-1 and TRBJ2-5, the complete variable domain is KAGVTQTPRYLIKTRGQQVTLSCSPISGHRSVSWYQQTPGQGLQFLFEYFSETQRNKGNFPGRFSGRQFSNSRSEMNVSTLELGDSALYLCASSRLRQGRKTQYFGPGTRLLVL.

This rearrangement joins TRBV14 to TRBJ2-7; D remains unclear. The CDR3 spans 16 residues. Looked up from germline, CDR1 is SGHDN and CDR2 is FVKESK. V was clipped by 0 bases and J by 2 bases, with 14 bases between them. The DNA for the CDR3 is TGTGCCAGCAGCCAAGATCTGGGTTTCCCAACCTACGAGCAGTACTTC. As protein: CASSQDLGFPTYEQYF.

The gene calls are TRBV27 and TRBJ2-1, with 9 bases identical to TRBD2. Germline CDR1 reads MNHEY; CDR2 reads SMNVEV (reference sequence). The V segment lost 5 bases and the J segment 6 bases; nucleotides outside the gene matches: 17. The CDR3 is 18 amino acids. CDR3 sequence reads: CASSPLLGGRAGFNEQFF. As DNA, the CDR3 is TGTGCCAGCAGTCCCCTCCTTGGCGGGAGGGCGGGGTTCAATGAGCAGTTCTTC.

The chain carries TRBV9 and TRBJ2-1, with 10 bases fitting TRBD2. J lost 8 bases, V lost 4 bases, and 9 bases had no gene match. Germline-derived CDR1 and CDR2 are SGDLS and YYNGEE. The CDR3 runs to 15 residues. DNA of the CDR3: TGTGCCAGCAGCCCAAGCGGGAGGGCCCGGGATGAGCAGTTCTTC. It encodes CASSPSGRARDEQFF.